The 5 T cell receptor beta chains reported below all come from one sample, sequenced in a study of identical twins. TCRdb reprocessed the 5' RACE reads via MiXCR and lists one record per CDR3 protein. The table records a few hundred thousand distinct CDR3 sequences, about a fifth of them present only once. The sequenced sample consisted of naive T cells sorted from blood. These TCRs come from a man in his fifties in good health.

This clonotype was found many times. The CDR3 nucleotides are TGTGCCATCAGTCCCGATGGCAGACAAGAGACCCAGTACTTC. Translated, it gives CAISPDGRQETQYF. V usage is TRBV10-3 and J usage is TRBJ2-5; no definite D call. The length of the CDR3 is 14 residues. Trimming pared 5 bases from V and 2 bases from J, leaving 12 bases between. Germline V CDR1 and CDR2: ENHRY, SYGVKD.

The chain links TRBV20-1 to TRBJ1-4; TRBD1 matches at 7 bases. Trimming at V came to 3 bases and at J to 0 bases, leaving 7 bases not matched to a gene. Germline CDR1 reads DFQATT; CDR2 reads SNEGSKA (reference sequence). The CDR3 is 16 residues long. The CDR3 DNA reads TGCAGTGCTAGGGGGGACAGCTATGCAACTAATGAAAAACTGTTTTTT. Translating gives CSARGDSYATNEKLFF.

This clonotype came up many times. The chain uses TRBV4-3 and TRBJ2-5, with no clear D. V dropped 1 base and J dropped 5 bases, with 8 bases sitting between them. CDR1 and CDR2 from the germline V gene are LGHNA and YSLEER. This CDR3 has 13 residues. Here the CDR3 reads CASSQVLEETQYF. CDR3 bases: TGCGCCAGCAGCCAAGTTCTAGAGGAGACCCAGTACTTC.

The chain joins TRBV18 to TRBJ2-5; no clear D gene. V was pared by 1 base and J by 3 bases, with 12 bases between. Per germline, CDR1 KGHSH and CDR2 LQKENI. This CDR3 has 15 residues. The CDR3 DNA reads as TGTGCCAGCTCACCACGAGCCGGGCCAGAAGAGACCCAGTACTTC. This encodes CASSPRAGPEETQYF.

The genes are TRBV4-3 and TRBJ2-3, with 9 bases matching TRBD2. Germline V gene data show CDR1 as LGHNA and CDR2 as YSLEER. The V gene end was trimmed by 0 bases and the J gene end by 4 bases; junction bases not matched to a gene: 8. CDR3 length: 17 residues. DNA for the CDR3: TGCGCCAGCAGCCAAGAGGCCACGCGGGGGGGCCCAGATACGCAGTATTTT. This sequence encodes CASSQEATRGGPDTQYF.